These 15 T cell receptor beta chains were sequenced from one sample in a study of monozygotic twins with inflammatory bowel disease. TCRdb derives one entry per CDR3 protein from the 5' RACE reads, leaving out DNA. The sample table includes fewer than 550,000 distinct CDR3 sequences. The specimen was blood. The origin of the receptors is a human donor with ulcerative colitis or Crohn's disease, or a healthy co-twin of an affected twin (not recorded which).

This chain uses TRBV5-5 with TRBJ2-1; the D gene TCRdb calls, TRBD1, cannot be checked with no DNA. The CDR3 spans 13 residues. The germline gives CDR1 SGHKS, CDR2 YYEKEE (reference sequence). CDR3 sequence: CASSPYWTGEQFF.

This rearrangement joins TRBV12-3 or TRBV12-4 to TRBJ2-1; checking the TCRdb D call of TRBD1 is not possible without DNA. The CDR3 is made up of 14 amino acids. Here the CDR3 reads CASRVTGGVTEQFF.

The rearrangement links TRBV4-2 to TRBJ2-2. The germline V gene encodes CDR1 LGHNA and CDR2 YNFKEQ. The CDR3 consists of 13 residues. CDR3 sequence: CASSRGLSGELFF.

The genes are TRBV6-1 and TRBJ1-1; as DNA is missing, the TRBD1 call by TCRdb cannot be tested. There are 17 residues in the CDR3. CDR1 MNHNS and CDR2 SASEGT come from the germline V gene. The CDR3 region is CASSREDHGADGTEAFF.

V is TRBV6-2 or TRBV6-3 and J is TRBJ1-3; TCRdb calls TRBD1, which cannot be checked without DNA. This CDR3 spans 15 amino acids. In germline, CDR1 is MNHEY, CDR2 SVGEGT. Here the CDR3 reads CASSHNVGTGNTIYF.

The rearrangement uses TRBV20-1 and TRBJ1-6; TCRdb's D call of TRBD1 is untestable without DNA. Per germline, CDR1 DFQATT and CDR2 SNEGSKA (reference sequence). The CDR3 is 15 amino acids. CDR3 sequence reads: CSARDGGQGNSPLHF.

The chain has TRBV20-1 and TRBJ1-5. In germline, CDR1 is DFQATT, CDR2 SNEGSKA (reference sequence). CDR3 length: 16 amino acids. CDR3 in amino acids: CSARDSASGSNQPQHF.

This chain joins TRBV4-1 and TRBJ2-7; the D call of TRBD2 rests on TCRdb alone, since no DNA is present to check it. CDR1 is MGHRA, CDR2 YSYEKL, per germline. The CDR3 contains 16 residues. CDR3: CASSPPSGASSYEQYF.

The chain links TRBV6-5 to TRBJ2-3. Germline loops: CDR1 MNHEY, CDR2 SVGAGI. The CDR3 spans 15 residues. This CDR3 reads CASSYSPASADTQYF.

This chain uses TRBV7-2 with TRBJ2-1; TCRdb selects TRBD2, and the lack of DNA leaves this call unchecked. Germline CDR1 reads SGHTA; CDR2 reads FQGNSA. The CDR3 is 15 amino acids. The chain's CDR3 is CASSLTSPPYNEQFF.

This chain joins TRBV20-1 and TRBJ2-3; there is no DNA to check the TCRdb D call of TRBD2. The germline V gene has CDR1 DFQATT and CDR2 SNEGSKA (reference sequence). The CDR3 is 14 residues long. This CDR3 reads CSARSGRATDTQYF.

The rearrangement uses TRBV6-5 and TRBJ2-7; TCRdb selects TRBD1, and the lack of DNA leaves this call unchecked. Germline V gives CDR1 MNHEY, CDR2 SVGAGI. The CDR3 is 14 amino acids. The CDR3 sequence is CASSFLDRFYEQYF.

This chain joins TRBV7-6 and TRBJ2-5. The germline gives CDR1 SGHVS, CDR2 FNYEAQ. This CDR3 spans 16 amino acids. CDR3 sequence: CASSLASPAGGETQYF.

This chain joins TRBV18 and TRBJ1-1; TCRdb outputs TRBD1, but without DNA this stays unchecked. This CDR3 region has 15 residues. The germline V gene has CDR1 KGHSH and CDR2 LQKENI. CDR3 in amino acids: CASSPAPTANTEAFF.

The chain employs TRBV20-1 and TRBJ2-5; lacking DNA, the TRBD1 call made by TCRdb goes unchecked. Germline CDR1 reads DFQATT; CDR2 reads SNEGSKA (reference sequence). This CDR3 comprises 13 residues. CDR3 region: CSARGGGTETQYF.